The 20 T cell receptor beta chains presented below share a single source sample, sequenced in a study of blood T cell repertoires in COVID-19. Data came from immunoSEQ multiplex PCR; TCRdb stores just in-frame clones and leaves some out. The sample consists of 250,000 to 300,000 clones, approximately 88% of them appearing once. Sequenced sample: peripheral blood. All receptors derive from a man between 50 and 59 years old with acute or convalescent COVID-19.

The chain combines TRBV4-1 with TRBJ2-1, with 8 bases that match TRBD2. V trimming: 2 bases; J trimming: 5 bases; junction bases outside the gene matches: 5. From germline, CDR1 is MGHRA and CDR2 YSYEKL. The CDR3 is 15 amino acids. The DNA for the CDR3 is TGCGCCAGCAGCCAAAATAGCGGGGACCACAATGAGCAGTTCTTC. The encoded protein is CASSQNSGDHNEQFF.

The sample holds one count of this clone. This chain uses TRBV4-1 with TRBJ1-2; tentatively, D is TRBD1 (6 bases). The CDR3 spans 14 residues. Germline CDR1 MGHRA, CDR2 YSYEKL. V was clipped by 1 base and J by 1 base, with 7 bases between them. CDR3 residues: CASSQARGNYGYTF. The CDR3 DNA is TGCGCCAGCAGCCAAGCCAGGGGTAACTATGGCTACACCTTC.

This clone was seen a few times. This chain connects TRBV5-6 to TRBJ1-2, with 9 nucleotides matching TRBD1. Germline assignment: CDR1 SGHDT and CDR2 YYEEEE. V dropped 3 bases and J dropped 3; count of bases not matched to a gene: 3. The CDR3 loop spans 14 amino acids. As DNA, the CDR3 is TGTGCCAGCAGCTACACAGGGGGCTACTATGGCTACACCTTC. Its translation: CASSYTGGYYGYTF.

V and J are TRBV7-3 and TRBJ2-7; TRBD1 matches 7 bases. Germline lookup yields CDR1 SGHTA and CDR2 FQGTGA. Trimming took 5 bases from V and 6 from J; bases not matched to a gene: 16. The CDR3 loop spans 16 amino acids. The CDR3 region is CASSPTSGTASGEQYF. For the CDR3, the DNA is TGTGCCAGCAGCCCAACCTCCGGGACAGCAAGCGGCGAGCAGTACTTC.

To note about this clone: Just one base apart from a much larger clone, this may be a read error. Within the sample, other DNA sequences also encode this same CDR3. The CDR3 DNA sequence: TGTGCCAGCAGCGTTGGGACAGTTAATGAAAAACTGTTTTTT. This translates into CASSVGTVNEKLFF. V usage is TRBV9 and J usage is TRBJ1-4; 7 bases fit TRBD1. The CDR3 spans 14 residues. Trimming at V came to 2 bases and at J to 4 bases, leaving 2 bases not matched to a gene. CDR1 is SGDLS, CDR2 YYNGEE, per germline. Complete variable domain (other parts from reference TRBV9 and TRBJ1-4): DSGVTQTPKHLITATGQRVTLRCSPRSGDLSVYWYQQSLDQGLQFLIQYYNGEERAKGNILERFSAQQFPDLHSELNLSSLELGDSALYFCASSVGTVNEKLFFGSGTQLSVL.

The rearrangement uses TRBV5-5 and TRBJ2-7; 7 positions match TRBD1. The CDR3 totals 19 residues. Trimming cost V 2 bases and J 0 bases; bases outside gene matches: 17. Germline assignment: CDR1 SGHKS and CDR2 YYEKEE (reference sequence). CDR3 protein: CASSFSRTGRPGASYEQYF. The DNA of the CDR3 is TGTGCCAGCAGCTTTAGTAGGACAGGCAGACCCGGGGCCTCCTACGAGCAGTACTTC.

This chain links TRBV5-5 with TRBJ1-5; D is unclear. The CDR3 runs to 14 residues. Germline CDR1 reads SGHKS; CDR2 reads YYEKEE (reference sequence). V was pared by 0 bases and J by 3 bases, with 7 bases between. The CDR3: CASSLGSFNQPQHF. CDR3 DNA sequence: TGTGCCAGCAGCTTGGGGAGTTTCAATCAGCCCCAGCATTTT.

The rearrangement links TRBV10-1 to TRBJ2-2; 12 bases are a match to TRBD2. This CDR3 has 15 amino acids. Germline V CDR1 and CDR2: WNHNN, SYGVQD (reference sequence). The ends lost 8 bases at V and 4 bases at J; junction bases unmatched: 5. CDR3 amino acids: CASSPSGGGTGELFF. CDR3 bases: TGCGCCAGCTCCCCTAGCGGGGGGGGCACCGGGGAGCTGTTTTTT.

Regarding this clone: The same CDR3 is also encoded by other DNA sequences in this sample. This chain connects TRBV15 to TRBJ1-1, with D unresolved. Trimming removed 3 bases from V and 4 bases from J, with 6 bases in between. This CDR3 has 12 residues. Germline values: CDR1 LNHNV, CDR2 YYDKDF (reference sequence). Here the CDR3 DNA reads TGTGCCACCAGCAGGGCTGGCACTGAAGCTTTCTTT. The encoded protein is CATSRAGTEAFF.

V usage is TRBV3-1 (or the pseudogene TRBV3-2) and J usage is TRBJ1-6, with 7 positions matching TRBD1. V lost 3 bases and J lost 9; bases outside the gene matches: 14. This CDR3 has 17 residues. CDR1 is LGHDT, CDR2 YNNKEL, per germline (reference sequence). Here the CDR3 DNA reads TGTGCCAGCAGCCATCCGCTCAGGGAGACAGGGAGTTCACCCCTCCACTTT. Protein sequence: CASSHPLRETGSSPLHF.

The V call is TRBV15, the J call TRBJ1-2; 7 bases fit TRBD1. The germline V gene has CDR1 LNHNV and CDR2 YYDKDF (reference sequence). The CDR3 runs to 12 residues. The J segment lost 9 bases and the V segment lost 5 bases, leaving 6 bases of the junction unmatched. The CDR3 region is CATSADRARYTF. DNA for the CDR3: TGTGCCACCAGCGCTGACAGGGCCCGCTACACCTTC.

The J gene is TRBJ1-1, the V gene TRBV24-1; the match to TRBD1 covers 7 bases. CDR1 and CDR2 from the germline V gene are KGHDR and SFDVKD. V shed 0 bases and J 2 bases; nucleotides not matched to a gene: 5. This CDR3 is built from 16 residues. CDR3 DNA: TGTGCCACCAGTGATTTGCTGTGGGACAGAAACACTGAAGCTTTCTTT. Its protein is CATSDLLWDRNTEAFF.

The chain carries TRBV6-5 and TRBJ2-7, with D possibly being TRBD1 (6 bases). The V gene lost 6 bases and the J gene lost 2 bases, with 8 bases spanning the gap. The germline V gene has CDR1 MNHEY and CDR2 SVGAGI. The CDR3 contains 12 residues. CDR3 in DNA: TGTGCCAGCAGCAGGGGACCCTACGAGCAGTACTTC. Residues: CASSRGPYEQYF.

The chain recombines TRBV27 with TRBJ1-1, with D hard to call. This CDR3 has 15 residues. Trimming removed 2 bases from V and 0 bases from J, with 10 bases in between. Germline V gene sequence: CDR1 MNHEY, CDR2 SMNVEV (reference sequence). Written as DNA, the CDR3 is TGTGCCAGCAGTTTAGAGGCACCGGTGAACACTGAAGCTTTCTTT. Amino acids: CASSLEAPVNTEAFF.

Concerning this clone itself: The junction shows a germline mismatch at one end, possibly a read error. The CDR3 nucleotides read TGTGCCAGCAGCGGATTAGCGGGGGGGCAAGCGACCCAGTACTTC. Amino acids: CASSGLAGGQATQYF. The gene calls are TRBV7-2 and TRBJ2-5; 11 nucleotides line up with TRBD2. Looked up from germline, CDR1 is SGHTA and CDR2 is FQGNSA. The CDR3 spans 15 residues. Together with reference TRBV7-2 and TRBJ2-5, the CDR3 gives the full variable domain: GAGVSQSPSNKVTEKGKDVELRCDPISGHTALYWYRQSLGQGLEFLIYFQGNSAPDKSGLPSDRFSAERTGGSVSTLTIQRTQQEDSAVYLCASSGLAGGQATQYFGPGTRLLVL.

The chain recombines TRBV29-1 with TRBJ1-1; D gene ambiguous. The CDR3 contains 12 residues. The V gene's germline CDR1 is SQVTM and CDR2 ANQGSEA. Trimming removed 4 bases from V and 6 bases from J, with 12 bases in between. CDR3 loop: CSVGTGNPEAFF. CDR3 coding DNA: TGCAGCGTTGGGACGGGGAATCCTGAAGCTTTCTTT.

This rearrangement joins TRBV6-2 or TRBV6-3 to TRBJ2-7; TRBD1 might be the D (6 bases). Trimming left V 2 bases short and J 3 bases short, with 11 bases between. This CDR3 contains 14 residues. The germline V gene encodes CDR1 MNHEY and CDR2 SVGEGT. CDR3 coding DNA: TGTGCCAGCAGTTACCCGACAGGATACTACGAGCAGTACTTC. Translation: CASSYPTGYYEQYF.

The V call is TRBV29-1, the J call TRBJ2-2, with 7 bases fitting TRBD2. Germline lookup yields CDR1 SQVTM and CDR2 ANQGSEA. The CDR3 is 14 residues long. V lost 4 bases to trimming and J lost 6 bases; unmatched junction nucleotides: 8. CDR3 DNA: TGCAGCGTTGGTGTCGGAGCGGGGTCCGGGGAGCTGTTTTTT. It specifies CSVGVGAGSGELFF.

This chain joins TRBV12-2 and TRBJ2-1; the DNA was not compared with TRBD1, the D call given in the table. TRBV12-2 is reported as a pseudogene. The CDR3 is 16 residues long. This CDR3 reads CASRLARTEYHNEQFF. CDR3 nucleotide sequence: TGTGCAAGTCGCTTAGCGCGGACAGAATACCACAATGAGCAGTTCTTC.

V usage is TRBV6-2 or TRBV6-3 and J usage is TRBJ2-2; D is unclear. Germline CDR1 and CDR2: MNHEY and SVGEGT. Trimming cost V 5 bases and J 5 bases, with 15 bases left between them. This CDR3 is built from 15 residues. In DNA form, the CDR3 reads TGTGCCAGCAGTCAGACCCTCTCGGGTACCGGGGAGCTGTTTTTT. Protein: CASSQTLSGTGELFF.